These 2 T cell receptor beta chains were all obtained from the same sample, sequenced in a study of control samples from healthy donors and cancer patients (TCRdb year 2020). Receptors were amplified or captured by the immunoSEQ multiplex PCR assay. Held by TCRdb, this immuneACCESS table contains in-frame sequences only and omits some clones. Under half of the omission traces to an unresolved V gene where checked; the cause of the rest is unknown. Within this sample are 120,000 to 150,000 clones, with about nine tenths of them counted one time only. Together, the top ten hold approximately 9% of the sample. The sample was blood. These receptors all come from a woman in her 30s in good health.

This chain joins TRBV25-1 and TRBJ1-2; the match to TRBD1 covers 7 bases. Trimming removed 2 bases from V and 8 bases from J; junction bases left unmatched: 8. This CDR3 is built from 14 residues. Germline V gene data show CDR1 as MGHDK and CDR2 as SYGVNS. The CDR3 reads CASSEQTGFGGYTF. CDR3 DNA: TGTGCCAGCAGTGAACAGACAGGGTTCGGCGGCTACACCTTC.

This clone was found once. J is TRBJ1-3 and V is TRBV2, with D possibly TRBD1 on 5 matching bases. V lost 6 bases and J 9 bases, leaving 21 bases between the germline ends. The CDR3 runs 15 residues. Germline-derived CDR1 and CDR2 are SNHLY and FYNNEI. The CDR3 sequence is CASRVDSQPGSTIYF. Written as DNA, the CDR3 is TGTGCCAGCAGGGTAGACAGCCAACCAGGGAGCACCATATATTTT. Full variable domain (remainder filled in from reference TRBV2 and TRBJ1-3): EPEVTQTPSHQVTQMGQEVILRCVPISNHLYFYWYRQILGQKVEFLVSFYNNEISEKSEIFDDQFSVERPDGSNFTLKIRSTKLEDSAMYFCASRVDSQPGSTIYFGEGSWLTVV.